Sequencing of this T cell receptor (beta chain) was carried out in a study of glioma-infiltrating T cells (dated by TCRdb to 2016 to 2017). Broadly, across the study: Sequencing of TCR alpha- and beta-chain repertoires was performed on glioma tissue, on non-neoplastic brain tissue, and on matched peripheral blood mononuclear cells. To gauge divergence between tissue and blood T-cell populations, every tissue-infiltrating repertoire was compared against the peripheral blood repertoire from the same patient. The paired cohort comprised three low-grade glioma patients, several primary glioblastoma patients and three non-glioma patients contributing non-neoplastic brain tissue.

V lost 0 bases and J lost 0 bases; the stretch between them is 8 bases long. Per the germline V gene (reference sequence), LGHDT is the CDR1 and YNNKEL is the CDR2. The CDR3 has 15 amino acids, counting the end cysteine and phenylalanine. The only DNA kept is the CDR3, 45 bases in frame from the first base. Broad study findings and their caveats: VJ-independent divergence between tissue and blood was lower than expected in non-neoplastic patients but higher than expected in all gliomas, particularly low-grade gliomas. Group comparisons were based on small numbers of patients: three non-neoplastic, three low-grade glioma and eight glioblastoma patients. Very few CDR3 sequences were shared between tissue and blood, attributed to high CDR3 diversity and limited sampling.

This clonotype was seen more than once but under ten times. No cognate antigen has been identified for it. No base-level quality is on record; no much larger clone is a single base apart. The iRepertoire nested amplicon-rescue multiplex PCR (arm-PCR) platform was used to amplify TCR alpha and beta CDR3 regions from RNA. The input for one-step reverse transcription and amplification was about 85-400 ng of either tissue mRNA or PBMC total RNA. After bead purification, a secondary multiplex PCR added Illumina adapters, and libraries were gel-purified between 200 and 400 bp. The libraries contained internal 6-nucleotide barcodes that were used for demultiplexing. Libraries were sequenced on an Illumina MiSeq with 2x220 or 2x250 nucleotide paired-end reads. The paper's data handling went like this. Paired reads were merged with FLASH 1.2.11 and aligned to the GRCh37 human genome with BWA-MEM before extracting TRA and TRB reads. An IMGT-derived reference of cassette sequences and CDR3 motifs, with pseudogenes included, was used for V and J assignment. Reads were translated in three frames, and productive CDR3s were defined by a C…FGXG motif without stop codons. A clonotype was defined as a unique combination of a V-J cassette pair and a CDR3 amino acid sequence. Reads were filtered by Hamming distance, with the threshold set by the sequence error rate of each sample in mapped regions. TCRdb itself trimmed the public reads at Q25 with fastp, ran MiXCR and retained productive beta chains. Rows with a matching CDR3 protein are joined into one entry that keeps the most common DNA and genes. The V and J calls shown here were made by TCRdb, not taken from the authors' results. The sample table contains 170,000 or so distinct CDR3 sequences; only one count was recorded for under 55% of them. The ten largest clones take up under 6.5% of the sample.

The sample was glioma tissue, nonneoplastic brain tissue, or PBMCs (not recorded which). The chain employs TRBV3-1 and TRBJ1-1, with the D gene uncertain. This TCR was recovered from a human donor with low-grade glioma or glioblastoma, undergoing nonglioma brain surgery, or in good health (not recorded which). The CDR3 sequence is CASSQEATMNTEAFF. The DNA sequence follows: TGTGCCAGCAGCCAAGAGGCAACAATGAACACTGAAGCTTTCTTT.